The 14 T cell receptor beta chains below were found in one sample sequenced in a study of response to subunit inactivated influenza vaccine. TCRdb recomputed calls from the RT-PCR reads with MiXCR, one row per CDR3 protein. The sample lists 500,000 to 550,000 distinct CDR3 sequences; around 7.9% were seen once. Sequencing was performed on PBMCs from blood, taken around 25 months after vaccination. The source is a man aged 50 to 75 who received an inactivated influenza vaccine.

This clonotype was recorded at least ten times. The chain joins TRBV12-3 or TRBV12-4 to TRBJ2-5; 11 bases agree with TRBD1. The CDR3 has 14 amino acids. V lost 6 bases, J lost 5 bases, and 5 bases stayed unmatched. CDR3 amino acids: CASSPDRGRETQYF. CDR3 bases: TGTGCCAGCAGCCCGGACAGGGGGCGTGAGACCCAGTACTTC.

The chain carries TRBV7-2 and TRBJ2-1; D is perhaps TRBD2 (7 bases). Germline-derived CDR1 and CDR2 are SGHTA and FQGNSA. The CDR3 runs 15 residues. Trimming removed 2 bases from V and 3 bases from J, with 11 bases in between. The CDR3 region is CASSLTGGDYNEQFF. Here the CDR3 DNA reads TGTGCCAGCAGCTTAACGGGGGGCGACTACAATGAGCAGTTCTTC. The whole variable domain, remainder taken from reference TRBV7-2 and TRBJ2-1, is GAGVSQSPSNKVTEKGKDVELRCDPISGHTALYWYRQSLGQGLEFLIYFQGNSAPDKSGLPSDRFSAERTGGSVSTLTIQRTQQEDSAVYLCASSLTGGDYNEQFFGPGTRLTVL.

The CDR3 sequence is CATSDFGRGKDEQFF. In DNA form, the CDR3 reads TGTGCCACCAGTGATTTCGGACGGGGGAAGGATGAGCAGTTCTTC. V gene TRBV24-1 combines with J gene TRBJ2-1; tentative D call: TRBD2 (6 bases). The V gene lost 1 base and the J gene lost 8 bases, with 14 bases spanning the gap. From germline, CDR1 is KGHDR and CDR2 SFDVKD. The CDR3 contains 15 residues.

CDR3 sequence: CASRRAGGVGVEQFF. CDR3 sequence (DNA): TGTGCCAGCAGAAGGGCGGGTGGGGTTGGAGTAGAGCAGTTCTTC. This sequence joins TRBV12-3 or TRBV12-4 and TRBJ2-1, with TRBD2 as a possible D gene (5 bases). The CDR3 runs 15 residues. V was trimmed by 6 bases and J by 10 bases, leaving 22 bases between them.

The rearrangement uses TRBV28 and TRBJ2-1; D call uncertain. V dropped 3 bases and J dropped 7 bases, with 19 bases sitting between them. The CDR3 extends over 16 amino acids. CDR1 is MDHEN, CDR2 SYDVKM, per germline. In DNA form, the CDR3 reads TGTGCCAGCAGTTTGGCCGAACGTAGGGTCGGGAATGAGCAGTTCTTC. Protein sequence: CASSLAERRVGNEQFF.

A single count supports this clonotype. This chain uses TRBV7-9 with TRBJ1-1; D is undetermined. Trimming took off 5 bases at V and 4 bases at J, with 17 bases between the two ends. The CDR3 runs to 15 residues. CDR1 is SEHNR, CDR2 FQNEAQ, per germline (reference sequence). The CDR3 DNA reads TGTGCCAGCAGCCAACTAACGGGATTGGGCACTGAAGCTTTCTTT. Translated, it gives CASSQLTGLGTEAFF.

The chain is built from TRBV9 and TRBJ2-7, with TRBD1 identical over 7 bases. The CDR3 has 15 residues. V was clipped by 4 bases and J by 3 bases; unmatched bases: 10. Germline V lookup: CDR1 SGDLS, CDR2 YYNGEE. The CDR3 DNA follows: TGTGCCAGCAGCTCCTCCGGGACAGCTTTCTACGAGCAGTACTTC. Residues: CASSSSGTAFYEQYF.

This clonotype has more than one count but fewer than ten. The chain has TRBV15 and TRBJ2-1; D is possibly TRBD1 (5 bases). V dropped 1 base and J dropped 0 bases, with 13 bases sitting between them. This CDR3 region has 17 residues. Germline lookup yields CDR1 LNHNV and CDR2 YYDKDF (reference sequence). CDR3 amino acids: CATSRGPRQGSYNEQFF. CDR3 DNA sequence: TGTGCCACCAGCAGAGGTCCCAGGCAGGGCTCCTACAATGAGCAGTTCTTC. The full variable domain, in which reference TRBV15 and TRBJ2-1 provide the parts outside the CDR3, is DAMVIQNPRYQVTQFGKPVTLSCSQTLNHNVMYWYQQKSSQAPKLLFHYYDKDFNNEADTPDNFQSRRPNTSFCFLDIRSPGLGDTAMYLCATSRGPRQGSYNEQFFGPGTRLTVL.

This clonotype was recorded many times. The chain carries TRBV7-9 and TRBJ2-2; 9 bases are a match to TRBD1. Germline V gene sequence: CDR1 SEHNR, CDR2 FQNEAQ (reference sequence). The CDR3 is made up of 17 amino acids. V shed 3 bases, J shed 7 bases, and the junction held 12 bases outside the gene matches. CDR3 region: CASSFILTGGAFGELFF. The CDR3 DNA is TGTGCCAGCAGCTTCATCCTAACAGGGGGCGCTTTCGGGGAGCTGTTTTTT.

The chain recombines TRBV5-6 with TRBJ1-6; 10 bases align to TRBD1. V dropped 0 bases and J dropped 10; count of bases not matched to a gene: 4. Germline V gene sequence: CDR1 SGHDT, CDR2 YYEEEE. The CDR3 sequence is 15 residues long. The CDR3 spells CASSLGGQGFSPLHF. The CDR3, as DNA: TGTGCCAGCAGCTTGGGGGGACAGGGGTTCTCACCCCTCCACTTT. Drawing the rest from reference TRBV5-6 and TRBJ1-6, the complete variable domain is DAGVTQSPTHLIKTRGQQVTLRCSPKSGHDTVSWYQQALGQGPQFIFQYYEEEERQRGNFPDRFSGHQFPNYSSELNVNALLLGDSALYLCASSLGGQGFSPLHFGNGTRLTVT.

This clonotype occurred many times. The J gene is TRBJ1-1, the V gene TRBV20-1; 9 bases are shared with TRBD1. This CDR3 spans 14 amino acids. Germline assignment: CDR1 DFQATT and CDR2 SNEGSKA (reference sequence). Trimming cost V 5 bases and J 5 bases; bases outside gene matches: 9. Here the CDR3 DNA reads TGCAGTGCTTCACAGGGGGCGCGGAGTACTGAAGCTTTCTTT. Translating it yields CSASQGARSTEAFF.

This clonotype was observed at least ten times. The chain recombines TRBV7-2 with TRBJ2-7; 8 bases match TRBD2. Unmatched junction bases numbered 7, after V lost 1 base and J lost 5 bases. CDR1 SGHTA and CDR2 FQGNSA come from the germline V gene. This CDR3 is 15 amino acids long. The CDR3 protein is CASSLEGTSFNEQYF. Here the CDR3 DNA reads TGTGCCAGCAGCTTAGAAGGGACTAGTTTCAACGAGCAGTACTTC.

At least ten counts were recorded for this clonotype. The CDR3 here is CASSQTIPERGHLSGNTIYF. In DNA form, the CDR3 reads TGTGCCAGCAGCCAAACAATACCCGAGAGGGGGCATCTCTCTGGAAACACCATATATTTT. V gene TRBV14 combines with J gene TRBJ1-3, with TRBD1 matching 7 bases. CDR1 is SGHDN and CDR2 is FVKESK in the germline V gene. The CDR3 contains 20 residues. V was pared by 2 bases and J by 0 bases, with 16 bases of the junction left unmatched. Supplemented by reference TRBV14 and TRBJ1-3, the full variable domain reads EAGVTQFPSHSVIEKGQTVTLRCDPISGHDNLYWYRRVMGKEIKFLLHFVKESKQDESGMPNNRFLAERTGGTYSTLKVQPAELEDSGVYFCASSQTIPERGHLSGNTIYFGEGSWLTVV.

This clonotype has more than one count but fewer than ten. V and J are TRBV20-1 and TRBJ2-7; D unclear. Trimming shortened V by 5 bases and J by 0 bases, and 14 bases separated the two germline ends. The CDR3 spans 14 residues. Germline V gene sequence: CDR1 DFQATT, CDR2 SNEGSKA (reference sequence). The CDR3 here is CSAPARSISYEQYF. The CDR3 DNA is TGCAGTGCTCCCGCCAGGTCGATCTCCTACGAGCAGTACTTC.